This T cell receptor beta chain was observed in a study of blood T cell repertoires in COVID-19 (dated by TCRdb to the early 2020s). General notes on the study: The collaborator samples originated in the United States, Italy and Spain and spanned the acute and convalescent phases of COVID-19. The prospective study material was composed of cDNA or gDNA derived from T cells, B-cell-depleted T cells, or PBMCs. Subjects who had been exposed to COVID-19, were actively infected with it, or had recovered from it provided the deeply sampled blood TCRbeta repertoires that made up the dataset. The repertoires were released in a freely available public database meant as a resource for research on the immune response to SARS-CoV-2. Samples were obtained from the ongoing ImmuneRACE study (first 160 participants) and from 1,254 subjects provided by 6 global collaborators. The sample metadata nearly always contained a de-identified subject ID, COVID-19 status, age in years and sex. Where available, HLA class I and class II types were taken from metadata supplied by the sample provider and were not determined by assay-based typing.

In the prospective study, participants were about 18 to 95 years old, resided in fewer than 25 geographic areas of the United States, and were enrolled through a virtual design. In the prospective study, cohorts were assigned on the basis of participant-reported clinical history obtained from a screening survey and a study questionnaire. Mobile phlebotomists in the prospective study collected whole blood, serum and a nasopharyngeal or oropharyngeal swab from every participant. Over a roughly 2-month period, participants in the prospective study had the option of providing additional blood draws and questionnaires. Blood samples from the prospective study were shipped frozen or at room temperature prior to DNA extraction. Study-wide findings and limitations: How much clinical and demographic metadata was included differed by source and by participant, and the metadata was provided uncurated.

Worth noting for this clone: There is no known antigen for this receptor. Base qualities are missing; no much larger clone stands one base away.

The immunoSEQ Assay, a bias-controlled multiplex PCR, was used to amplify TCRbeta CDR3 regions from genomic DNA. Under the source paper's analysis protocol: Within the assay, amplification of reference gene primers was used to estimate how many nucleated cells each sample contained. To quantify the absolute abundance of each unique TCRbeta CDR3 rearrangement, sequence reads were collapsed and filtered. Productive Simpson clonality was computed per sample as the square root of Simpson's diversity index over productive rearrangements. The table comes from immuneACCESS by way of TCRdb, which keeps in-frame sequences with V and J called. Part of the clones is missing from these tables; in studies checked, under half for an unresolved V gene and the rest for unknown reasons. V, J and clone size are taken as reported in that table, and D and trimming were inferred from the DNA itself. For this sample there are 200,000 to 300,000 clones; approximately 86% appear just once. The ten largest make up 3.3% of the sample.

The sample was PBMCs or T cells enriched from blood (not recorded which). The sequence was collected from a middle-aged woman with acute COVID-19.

In nucleotide form, the sequence is TGTGCCAGCAGCCCCGGGACAGCCTACAATGAGCAGTTCTTC. Its product reads: CASSPGTAYNEQFF. This chain joins TRBV7-9 to TRBJ2-1, with 7 middle bases fitting TRBD1. Unmatched junction bases come to 3, with V trimmed by 5 bases and J by 2 bases. Its CDR3 holds 14 amino acids, cysteine through phenylalanine. Of the read, only the CDR3 DNA is kept; its 42 bases are in frame from base 1. CDR1 and CDR2 were assigned from the germline V gene (reference sequence) as SEHNR and FQNEAQ.